The rows below give T cell receptor beta chains drawn from one sample of a study of shared clonotypes between healthy human individuals. Assay: immunoSEQ multiplex PCR; the TCRdb copy retains only in-frame clones and omits some. The sample lists about 460,000 clones; approximately 71% were seen once. The sequencing sample was made of PBMCs. All receptors derive from a woman between 40 and 55 years old in good health. Some clones in this sample may be carry-over from other donors' samples. The CDR3 runs from the conserved cysteine through the conserved F or W. The D gene is left open where the match is weak. A row's size may be missing; if present it is once, few, many or a size class.

J gene,V gene,clone size,D gene,CDR3 DNA,CDR3 protein
TRBJ1-5,TRBV25-1,-,-,TGTGCCAGCAGTCCGCCAGGGGTCAATCAGCCCCAGCATTTT,CASSPPGVNQPQHF
TRBJ1-1,TRBV2,-,-,TGTGCCAGCAGTTCAGAGGCTTTGAACACTGAAGCTTTCTTT,CASSSEALNTEAFF
TRBJ1-1,TRBV4-3,-,-,TGCGCCAGCAGCCAAGCCATCGGGGGGTACACTGAAGCTTTCTTT,CASSQAIGGYTEAFF
TRBJ1-1,TRBV29-1,few,-,TGCAGCGGAGGAAGGAACACTGAAGCTTTCTTT,CSGGRNTEAFF
TRBJ2-7,TRBV6-5,-,TRBD2,TGTGCCAGCAGTTACGGGAGGGCCGGCTACGAGCAGTACTTC,CASSYGRAGYEQYF
TRBJ2-1,TRBV7-2,-,-,TGTGCCAGCAGCTTACCGACCCCTCCGCCGGGTGAGCAGTTCTTC,CASSLPTPPPGEQFF
TRBJ1-5,TRBV7-3,few,TRBD1,TGTGCCAGCAGCTTAATATGCCAGGGGGTTGGTCAGCCCCAGCATTTT,CASSLICQGVGQPQHF
TRBJ2-1,TRBV29-1,-,-,TGCAGCGTTGCACGGGAGTGGGACAATGAGCAGTTCTTC,CSVAREWDNEQFF
TRBJ2-2,TRBV10-3,-,-,TGTGCCACAAAGGGTCTAGCCACGAACACCGGGGAGCTGTTTTTT,CATKGLATNTGELFF
TRBJ1-1,TRBV4-3,-,-,TGCGCCAGCAGCCAAGAGGTTGAGGCTGAAGCTTTCTTT,CASSQEVEAEAFF
TRBJ1-2,TRBV28,few,-,TGTGCCAGCAGTTTGAGGAACAGGGAAAATGGCTACACCTTC,CASSLRNRENGYTF
TRBJ2-1,TRBV27,-,-,TGTGCCAGCAGTTCCTACCGCTCATTCTACGATGAGCAGTTCTTC,CASSSYRSFYDEQFF
TRBJ2-5,TRBV7-9,many,-,TGTGCCAGCAGCAAAACTAGGGAGACCCAGTACTTC,CASSKTRETQYF
TRBJ1-3,TRBV6-5,few,-,TGTGCCAGCAGGACCGACGGGGACTCTGGAAACACCATATATTTT,CASRTDGDSGNTIYF
TRBJ2-2,TRBV6-4,-,-,TGTGCCAGCAGTGACGGGCCGGGAGCCACCGGGGAGCTGTTTTTT,CASSDGPGATGELFF
TRBJ2-7,TRBV28,few,-,TGTGCCAGCAGTATCCGGGTCTCGCCCTACGAGCAGTACTTC,CASSIRVSPYEQYF
TRBJ2-7,TRBV11-2,-,TRBD2,TGTGCCAGCAGCTTACGCGGGGGGGACGAGCAGTACTTC,CASSLRGGDEQYF
TRBJ2-5,TRBV29-1,-,-,TGCAGCGTTGCTTTGGAACAAGAGACCCAGTACTTC,CSVALEQETQYF
TRBJ2-1,TRBV30,-,-,TGTGCCTGGAGTAAGGGCTCAAGCTCCTACAATGAGCAGTTCTTC,CAWSKGSSSYNEQFF
TRBJ1-1,TRBV5-1,few,-,TGCGCCAGCAGCCCTGGACGGGGCATGAACACTGAAGCTTTCTTT,CASSPGRGMNTEAFF
TRBJ2-3,TRBV30,-,-,TGTGCCTGGAGTCGCACAGATACGCAGTATTTT,CAWSRTDTQYF
TRBJ2-2,TRBV6-6,once,-,TGTGCCAGCAGCAGTCCGAACACCGGGGAGCTGTTTTTT,CASSSPNTGELFF
TRBJ1-2,TRBV28,-,-,TGTGCCAGCAGTTTATCAGGGACTACCTACTCTAGCTATGGCTACACCTTC,CASSLSGTTYSSYGYTF
TRBJ2-3,TRBV5-1,-,TRBD1,TGCGCCAGCAGCCCCGTGACAGGGGCGGGCACAGATACGCAGTATTTT,CASSPVTGAGTDTQYF
TRBJ2-1,TRBV5-1,-,TRBD2,TGCGCCAGCAGCCCCACTAGCGGGAGTAGTATCGTCGACCAGTTCTTC,CASSPTSGSSIVDQFF
TRBJ2-1,TRBV30,-,-,TGTGCCTGGAGTGGGGGCCATGGGTCCTACAATGAGCAGTTCTTC,CAWSGGHGSYNEQFF
TRBJ2-1,TRBV5-4,-,-,TGTGCCAGCAGCTCCCGGACGGTAATTGAGCAGTTCTTC,CASSSRTVIEQFF
TRBJ2-1,TRBV6-5,-,-,TGTGCCAGCAGTTACTCGCCAGACAAATACAATGAGCAGTTCTTC,CASSYSPDKYNEQFF
TRBJ1-1,TRBV7-2,-,-,TGTGCCAGCAGACCAGGGTTTGGCAGAGACACTGAAGCTTTCTTT,CASRPGFGRDTEAFF
TRBJ1-2,TRBV28,-,-,TGTGCCAGCAGTTTCCCCATATCGGGGGTGAGTGGGGGCGCCCTTTATGGCTACACCTTC,CASSFPISGVSGGALYGYTF
TRBJ2-3,TRBV6-4,many,-,TGTGCCAGCAGTGACGGCGGTTCGGCAGATACGCAGTATTTT,CASSDGGSADTQYF
TRBJ2-2,TRBV18,-,-,TGTGCCAGCTCACCAGGTGGCGGATCGAACACCGGGGAGCTGTTTTTT,CASSPGGGSNTGELFF
TRBJ2-7,TRBV2,-,TRBD2,TGTGCCAGCAGCTCTCTGACTAGCGGGAGGGCCCCCTACGAGCAGTACTTC,CASSSLTSGRAPYEQYF
TRBJ2-7,TRBV7-2,few,TRBD2,TGTGCCAGCAGCTTTCCCCCCGTAGCGGGAAGCTCCTACGAGCAGTACTTC,CASSFPPVAGSSYEQYF
TRBJ1-6,TRBV30,-,-,TGTGCCTGGAGTGTACGAGGCGGGTGGAGTCCCCTCCACTTT,CAWSVRGGWSPLHF
TRBJ1-4,TRBV9,-,-,TGTGCCAGCAGCGTCGCTCAGGGGTTTGGGGGTGAAAAACTGTTTTTT,CASSVAQGFGGEKLFF
TRBJ2-1,TRBV28,-,-,TGTGCCAGCAAGAGGGGGGCCGGGCCCAATGAGCAGTTCTTC,CASKRGAGPNEQFF
TRBJ1-1,TRBV19,-,TRBD1,TGTGCCAGCTTACAGACAGGGGGGTCAACTGAAGCTTTCTTT,CASLQTGGSTEAFF
TRBJ2-1,TRBV9,few,TRBD1,TGTGCCAGCAGCCCGACAGGGCTCTCCTACAATGAGCAGTTCTTC,CASSPTGLSYNEQFF
TRBJ1-2,TRBV5-1,once,-,TGCGCCAGCAGCTTGGAGGGGTTAGGTGGCTACACCTTC,CASSLEGLGGYTF
TRBJ2-1,TRBV7-9,-,TRBD2,TGTGCCAGCAGCTTAGTAGCGGGCCGCCCTGGGGATGAGCAGTTCTTC,CASSLVAGRPGDEQFF
TRBJ1-3,TRBV6-1,-,TRBD1,TGTGCCAGCAGTGAATTGGGGACAGGTTTGAGAAGTGGAAACACCATATATTTT,CASSELGTGLRSGNTIYF
TRBJ1-5,TRBV9,-,-,TGTGCCAGCCGGCTGTTAAATCAGCCCCAGCATTTT,CASRLLNQPQHF
TRBJ1-6,TRBV6-5,-,-,TGTGCCAGCAGTTACTCCCAGAGCTCCTATAATTCACCCCTCCACTTT,CASSYSQSSYNSPLHF
TRBJ2-5,TRBV5-1,-,-,TGCGCCAGCAGCACCGGGACGACGGAGGAGACCCAGTACTTC,CASSTGTTEETQYF
TRBJ1-2,TRBV28,-,-,TGTGCCAGCAGTTTATTGGCAGGAGGGGGCTACACCTTC,CASSLLAGGGYTF
TRBJ1-3,TRBV6-6,-,TRBD1,TGTGCCAGCAGAGCCCGACAGGGCCCTGGAAACACCATATATTTT,CASRARQGPGNTIYF
TRBJ2-3,TRBV14,few,-,TGTGCCAGCAGCCACACAGATACGCAGTATTTT,CASSHTDTQYF
TRBJ1-1,TRBV6-5,-,-,TGTGCCAGCAGTAGAATTCGGAACACTGAAGCTTTCTTT,CASSRIRNTEAFF
TRBJ2-1,TRBV5-1,-,-,TGCGCCAGCAGCTTGGCAGTAGTCAATGAGCAGTTCTTC,CASSLAVVNEQFF
TRBJ2-5,TRBV10-1,-,TRBD2,TGCGCCAGCAGTCCGGGGGGGGCGTTTCCCAATCAAGAGACCCAGTACTTC,CASSPGGAFPNQETQYF
TRBJ2-7,TRBV5-5,-,-,TGTGCCAGCAGCTTGGTCGGAGGAGGGAGCTACGAGCAGTACTTC,CASSLVGGGSYEQYF
TRBJ2-7,TRBV10-3,-,-,TGTGCCATCAGTGAGTTTCGGGGGGCTGAGAACGAGCAGTACTTC,CAISEFRGAENEQYF
TRBJ1-2,TRBV2,-,-,TGTGCCAGCAAGGACGGGACCTCCTATGGCTACACCTTC,CASKDGTSYGYTF
TRBJ1-2,TRBV27,-,-,TGTGCCAGCAGTCTCAACAGGGATGCCAACTATGGCTACACCTTC,CASSLNRDANYGYTF
TRBJ1-1,TRBV10-3,-,-,TGTGCCATCGTCGCCAACATGAACACTGAAGCTTTCTTT,CAIVANMNTEAFF
TRBJ2-1,TRBV9,-,-,TGTGCCAGCAGCGTAGGGGGGCAGAGCAATGAGCAGTTCTTC,CASSVGGQSNEQFF
TRBJ2-5,TRBV27,-,TRBD1,TGTGCCAGCAATCCCATGCCGGGACAGGGGGTTGAGACCCAGTACTTC,CASNPMPGQGVETQYF
TRBJ2-7,TRBV10-2,-,TRBD1,TGCGCCAGCTCCGGTCTAGGGGACAGACCCTTATACGAGCAGTACTTC,CASSGLGDRPLYEQYF